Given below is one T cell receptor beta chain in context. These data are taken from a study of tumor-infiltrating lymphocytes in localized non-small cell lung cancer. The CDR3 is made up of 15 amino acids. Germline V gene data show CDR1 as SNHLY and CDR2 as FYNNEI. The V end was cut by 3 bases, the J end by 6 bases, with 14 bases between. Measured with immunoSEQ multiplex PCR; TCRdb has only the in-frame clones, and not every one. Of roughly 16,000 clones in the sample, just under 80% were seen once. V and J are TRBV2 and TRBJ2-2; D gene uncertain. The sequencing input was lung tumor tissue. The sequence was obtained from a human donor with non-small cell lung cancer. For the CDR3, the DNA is TGTGCCAGCAGTGATGTCGGGTATAGCTCCGGGGAGCTGTTTTTT. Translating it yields CASSDVGYSSGELFF.